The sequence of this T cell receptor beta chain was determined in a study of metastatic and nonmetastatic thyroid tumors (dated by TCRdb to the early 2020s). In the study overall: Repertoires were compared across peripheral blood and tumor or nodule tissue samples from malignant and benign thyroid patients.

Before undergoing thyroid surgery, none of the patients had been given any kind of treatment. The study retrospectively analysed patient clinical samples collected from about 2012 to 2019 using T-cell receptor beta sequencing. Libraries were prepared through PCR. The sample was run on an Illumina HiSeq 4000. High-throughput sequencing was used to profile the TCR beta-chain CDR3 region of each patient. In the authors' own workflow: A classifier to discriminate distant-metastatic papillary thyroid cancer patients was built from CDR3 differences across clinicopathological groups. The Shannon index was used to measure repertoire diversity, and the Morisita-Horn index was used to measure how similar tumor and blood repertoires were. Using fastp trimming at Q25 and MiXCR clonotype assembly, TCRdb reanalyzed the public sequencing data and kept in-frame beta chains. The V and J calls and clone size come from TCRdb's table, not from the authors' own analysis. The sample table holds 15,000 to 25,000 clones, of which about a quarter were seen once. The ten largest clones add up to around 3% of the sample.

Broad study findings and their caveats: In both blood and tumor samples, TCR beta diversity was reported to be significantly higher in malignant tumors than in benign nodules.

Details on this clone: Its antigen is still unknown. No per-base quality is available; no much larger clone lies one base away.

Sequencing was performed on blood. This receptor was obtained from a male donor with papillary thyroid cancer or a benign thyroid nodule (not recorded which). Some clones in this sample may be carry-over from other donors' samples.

The DNA sequence follows: TGTGCCAGCAGTTATTCTAGCGGCTACAATGAGCAGTTCTTC. This gives the protein CASSYSSGYNEQFF. The sequence links TRBV6-2 or TRBV6-3 to TRBJ2-1, and TRBD2 aligns with 7 junction nucleotides. From a lookup of the germline V gene, CDR1 and CDR2 are MNHEY and SVGEGT. The CDR3 holds 14 amino acids from the cysteine to the phenylalanine. Only the CDR3 DNA is retained, 42 bases long and in frame from the first base. Compared with germline, V lacks 3 bases and J lacks 3 bases; bases without a gene match: 2.